The present TCR beta chain was sequenced within a study of blood T cells in healthy people across ages (dated by TCRdb to between 2015 and 2016). About the full investigation: In model experiments, roughly one uniquely barcoded TCR beta cDNA molecule per two T cells was captured by template switching. The donors were split into four age groups: young (average 16 years), middle-aged (about 40), aged (about 62) and long-lived (approximately 80). Donors of different ages were randomly distributed across sequencing lanes to avoid experimental bias. For two donors (one aged 18 to 30 and one aged 80 or older), the study analyzed two additional independent replicas of 1 million unique cDNA reads from the same blood draw. The study measured age-related changes in TCR beta repertoire diversity using deep sequencing normalized with unique cDNA molecular identifiers. Summary of the overall study and its limitations: Compared with the aged group, the long-lived group had more naive CD4+ T cells, fewer expanded clones and increased TCR diversity, a pattern suggesting age selection. Since profiling was done on bulk unsorted PBMCs, naive and antigen-experienced compartments could not be conclusively compared. Because donor CMV infection status was unknown, age-related changes in expanded clonotypes were potentially confounded. Estimates of total diversity based on one million sequenced T cells were regarded as lower bounds and as underestimates. A strong correlation was found between observed TCR beta diversity and the percentage of naive T cells measured by flow cytometry. As age increased, observed TCR beta diversity per million T cells dropped in a roughly linear way, and a significant reduction was already evident by age 40.

According to the germline V gene (reference sequence), CDR1 reads DFQATT and CDR2 reads SNEGSKA. The CDR3 contains 11 residues, cysteine and phenylalanine counted. The kept DNA is CDR3 alone, 33 bases in frame from the first base. A distance of 7 bases separates the germline ends of V and J, which lose 3 bases and 5 bases respectively. The 39 donors, aged about 6 to 90 years, were systemically healthy Caucasian individuals from Russia. Each donor gave ten milliliters of peripheral blood, collected into EDTA-treated Vacutainer tubes. Ficoll-Paque density-gradient centrifugation was used to isolate PBMCs, with at least 7 million obtained per sample. Trizol reagent was used to extract total RNA from the PBMCs, yielding at least 6 micrograms per sample. The percentages of naive CD45RAhigh/CD27high T cells were determined by flow cytometry on a PBMC aliquot from every donor. Many counts were recorded for this clonotype. There is no known antigen for this receptor. It has no much larger one-base neighbor in the sample; base qualities were not kept.

The library was obtained by 5' RACE. Data came from an Illumina HiSeq 2500. A second roughly 6 to 11 cycle PCR used a sample-barcoded 5' primer and a J-beta primer mix. Each TCR beta cDNA molecule received a unique molecular identifier from a template-switch 5' adaptor carrying 12 random nucleotides. At least 2.5 million CDR3-containing paired-end reads were obtained from each sample. First-strand cDNA synthesis was performed from all RNA using the Mint cDNA synthesis kit, with priming by a TRBC-specific oligonucleotide. Following uracil-DNA glycosylase treatment, all cDNA underwent a first 18-cycle PCR with the universal primers M1SS and BC2_uni_R. As for how the authors treated the data: For normalization, 1 million high-quality reads, each with a distinct molecular identifier, were randomly selected from each sample. Reads sharing molecular identifiers were discarded rather than binned into consensus sequences. MiTCR, set to a Q25 quality threshold and the strictest error-elimination algorithm, was used for CDR3 identification, clonotype clustering and error correction. A nonparametric unseen species model with Euler transformation was used to estimate lower-bound total TCR beta diversity. The public sequencing data were trimmed at Q25 with fastp and processed into clonotypes with MiXCR by TCRdb, which kept only in-frame beta chains. Every CDR3 protein is listed once, alongside the most common genes and DNA of its rows. V and J calls and clone size were set by TCRdb, not the authors. This sample lists around 650,000 distinct CDR3 sequences; 32% were detected once. 15% of the sample lies in the top ten.

In this chain, TRBV20-1 is recombined with TRBJ2-5, with the D gene uncertain. The source is a woman of 80 years or more in good health. Donor details come from another sample of the same person, matched by shared clones. Sequences were obtained from blood. This receptor has the CDR3 CSASTWETQYF. The nucleotide sequence is given as TGCAGTGCTAGTACCTGGGAGACCCAGTACTTC.